A selection of T cell receptor beta chains follows, all from one sample in a study of blood T cell repertoires in COVID-19. Profiling relied on immunoSEQ multiplex PCR, and the TCRdb table lists in-frame clones only, not all of them. Counted here are 440,000 or so clones, 89% occurring once; the ten biggest clones make up about 1.4%. The specimen sequenced was peripheral blood. These receptors came from a woman in her 40s with COVID-19, enrolled during active disease. Each CDR3 is given with its conserved first and last residue. A D gene is named only where the DNA matches it firmly. Where a row states a size, it is once, few, many or the class of an expanded clone; other rows omit it.

d_call	clone_size	v_call	j_call	cdr3_aa	cdr3_nt
-	-	TRBV7-2	TRBJ2-2	CASSLLGLSNTGELFF	TGTGCCAGCAGCTTATTGGGACTGTCGAACACCGGGGAGCTGTTTTTT
-	-	TRBV4-3	TRBJ2-1	CASSQDGGGYEQFF	TGCGCCAGCAGCCAGGATGGCGGGGGCTATGAGCAGTTCTTC
TRBD1	once	TRBV19	TRBJ2-2	CASSIRGGRTGELFF	TGTGCCAGTAGTATCCGAGGGGGCCGGACCGGGGAGCTGTTTTTT
-	-	TRBV18	TRBJ1-3	CASSGTWGDTIYF	TGTGCCAGCTCCGGGACTTGGGGGGACACCATATATTTT
TRBD1	-	TRBV2	TRBJ1-5	CASSSPGQGQDQPQHF	TGTGCCAGCAGTTCCCCGGGACAGGGTCAGGATCAGCCCCAGCATTTT
TRBD1	-	TRBV28	TRBJ2-1	CASSPGTGTYNEQFF	TGTGCCAGCAGTCCCGGGACAGGGACCTACAATGAGCAGTTCTTC
TRBD1	-	TRBV4-3	TRBJ1-1	CASSQDEGAAFF	TGCGCCAGCAGCCAAGATGAGGGGGCAGCTTTCTTT
-	-	TRBV7-9	TRBJ2-1	CASSGVGDEQFF	TGTGCCAGCAGCGGAGTTGGTGATGAGCAGTTCTTC
-	-	TRBV7-8	TRBJ2-7	CASSLSTGTDEQYF	TGTGCCAGCAGCTTAAGTACGGGAACCGACGAGCAGTACTTC
-	-	TRBV7-2	TRBJ1-3	CASSLRASSGNTIYF	TGTGCCAGCAGCTTGAGGGCGAGCTCTGGAAACACCATATATTTT
TRBD1	-	TRBV19	TRBJ2-3	CASSLGTGPFPLTQYF	TGTGCCAGTAGTCTCGGGACAGGGCCGTTCCCCCTTACGCAGTATTTT
-	-	TRBV4-1	TRBJ2-6	CASSQEGGFRSGANVLTF	TGCGCCAGCAGCCAAGAAGGAGGGTTCCGCTCTGGGGCCAACGTCCTGACTTTC
-	-	TRBV6-2/TRBV6-3	TRBJ1-5	CASSRYNQPQHF	TGTGCCAGCAGCCGCTACAATCAGCCCCAGCATTTT
TRBD1	few	TRBV19	TRBJ2-7	CASSRQGARVNEQYF	TGTGCCAGTAGTAGACAGGGGGCAAGAGTCAACGAGCAGTACTTC
-	-	TRBV4-3	TRBJ1-2	CASSPGGYGYTF	TGCGCCAGCAGCCCGGGGGGCTATGGCTACACCTTC
-	-	TRBV7-9	TRBJ2-4	CASSLITGGPKNIQYF	TGTGCCAGCAGCCTAATAACGGGCGGGCCTAAAAACATTCAGTACTTC
-	-	TRBV28	TRBJ1-2	CASSFRDNIYGYTF	TGTGCCAGCAGTTTTCGGGACAACATCTATGGCTACACCTTC
TRBD1	-	TRBV28	TRBJ1-2	CASSSHPGQEDYGYTF	TGTGCCAGCAGTTCCCACCCAGGACAGGAGGACTATGGCTACACCTTC
TRBD1	-	TRBV12-5	TRBJ1-4	CASGPTGGFVEKLFF	TGTGCTAGTGGTCCAACAGGGGGGTTTGTTGAAAAACTGTTTTTT
TRBD2	-	TRBV7-2	TRBJ2-5	CASSPTGRASETQYF	TGTGCCAGCAGCCCCACCGGGAGGGCCTCGGAGACCCAGTACTTC
-	-	TRBV5-1	TRBJ2-2	CASSFLGTTANTGELFF	TGCGCCAGCAGCTTTCTCGGGACAACTGCGAACACCGGGGAGCTGTTTTTT
-	-	TRBV10-3	TRBJ1-1	CAISGAQGDTEAFF	TGTGCCATCAGTGGAGCACAGGGAGACACTGAAGCTTTCTTT
TRBD1	-	TRBV19	TRBJ1-2	CASSLTGQGVDGYTF	TGTGCCAGTAGTCTTACGGGACAGGGGGTCGATGGCTACACCTTC
TRBD1	-	TRBV7-2	TRBJ1-3	CASSLAGQGFSYHPGNTIYF	TGTGCCAGCAGCTTAGCGGGACAGGGTTTTTCCTACCACCCTGGAAACACCATATATTTT
-	-	TRBV14	TRBJ1-1	CASSHAGTPLGTEAFF	TGTGCCAGCAGCCACGCCGGGACACCTCTGGGGACTGAAGCTTTCTTT
TRBD1	-	TRBV7-9	TRBJ1-6	CASSLWTGSNSPLHF	TGTGCCAGCAGCTTGTGGACAGGGAGTAATTCACCCCTCCACTTT
-	-	TRBV12-3/TRBV12-4	TRBJ1-1	CATGLGTEAFF	TGTGCCACGGGGTTGGGGACTGAAGCTTTCTTT
-	-	TRBV15	TRBJ1-6	CATSSQGTNSPLHF	TGTGCCACCAGCAGCCAGGGGACCAATTCACCCCTCCACTTT
-	once	TRBV9	TRBJ1-3	CASSVGGTGNTIYF	TGTGCCAGCAGCGTAGGAGGGACTGGAAACACCATATATTTT
-	-	TRBV24-1	TRBJ1-5	CATKDSHDSNQPQHF	TGTGCCACCAAGGACAGCCACGATAGCAATCAGCCCCAGCATTTT
TRBD2	-	TRBV4-2	TRBJ2-5	CASSQVVRRGGQETQYF	TGTGCCAGCAGCCAAGTCGTTCGACGGGGGGGCCAAGAGACCCAGTACTTC
-	-	TRBV6-5	TRBJ1-2	CASSQGGGYTF	TGTGCCAGCAGTCAGGGTGGAGGCTACACCTTC
TRBD2	-	TRBV4-2	TRBJ2-3	CASSQGGGGSPGGQYF	TGTGCCAGCAGCCAAGGGGGCGGGGGGTCCCCCGGTGGGCAGTATTTT
TRBD2	-	TRBV7-2	TRBJ2-5	CASSFSGGLETQYF	TGTGCCAGCAGCTTTAGCGGGGGGTTGGAGACCCAGTACTTC
-	once	TRBV28	TRBJ1-5	CASSTGSLEPQHF	TGTGCCAGCAGTACAGGGTCCCTAGAGCCCCAGCATTTT
-	-	TRBV7-9	TRBJ2-7	CASAGYEQYF	TGTGCCAGCGCCGGCTACGAGCAGTACTTC
TRBD1	-	TRBV27	TRBJ1-1	CASSQRQGSTEAFF	TGTGCCAGCAGTCAGCGACAGGGGTCCACTGAAGCTTTCTTT
-	-	TRBV19	TRBJ1-2	CASSRVWGLDGYTF	TGTGCCAGTAGTAGGGTTTGGGGCCTCGATGGCTACACCTTC
-	-	TRBV28	TRBJ1-2	CASRELTNYGYTF	TGTGCCAGCAGGGAGCTCACGAACTATGGCTACACCTTC
TRBD2	-	TRBV2	TRBJ2-3	CASTAGLADTQYF	TGTGCCAGCACAGCGGGATTGGCAGATACGCAGTATTTT
-	-	TRBV9	TRBJ2-3	CASSVFQDISPDTQYF	TGTGCCAGCAGCGTGTTCCAGGATATTAGTCCAGATACGCAGTATTTT
-	-	TRBV11-2	TRBJ2-7	CASSPPLRAFYEQYF	TGTGCCAGCAGCCCCCCCCTGCGGGCGTTCTACGAGCAGTACTTC
-	-	TRBV6-1	TRBJ1-2	CASSEAGHLPYGYTF	TGTGCCAGCAGTGAAGCGGGACACCTCCCCTATGGCTACACCTTC
-	-	TRBV19	TRBJ1-5	CASGGIRGVGNQPQHF	TGTGCCAGTGGAGGCATCCGGGGAGTTGGCAATCAGCCCCAGCATTTT